The T cell receptor (beta chain) described here comes from a study of post-analysis software for immune sequencing data (dated by TCRdb to about 2015). With respect to the entire study: Recorded disease courses included relapsing-remitting, secondary progressive and progressive-relapsing multiple sclerosis, with some patients lacking subtype annotation. Patient repertoires were compared against about a dozen previously published healthy control repertoires from donors aged about 6 to 25 years. A subset of samples was prepared in parallel using single-end sample barcoding, then pooled and co-amplified after Illumina adapter ligation. What the study reported, not specific to this receptor: Direct clustering with F measure showed strong co-clustering of samples prepared in the same batch, prompting a batch-effect correction. Significantly higher frequencies in patients than in controls were found for five TRBV segments, including TRBV5-6, TRBV5-1 and TRBV20-1. The multiple sclerosis patient group was slightly younger than the control group. Significantly lower normalized Chao1 diversity was found in multiple sclerosis patients than in controls, suggesting substantial peripheral T-cell clonal expansion.

To note about this clonotype: It has no known antigen specificity. No per-base quality is available; no much larger clone lies one base away.

The CDR3 starts with the cysteine, ends with the phenylalanine, and has 14 residues. CDR3 DNA only is kept here, 42 bases in frame from base 1. V is pruned by 5 bases and J by 3 bases, leaving 7 bases of the junction without a gene match. The germline V gene (reference sequence) gives CDR1 as DFQATT and CDR2 as SNEGSKA. Libraries came from PCR. Sequencing was carried out with an Illumina HiSeq 2500. To reduce PCR and sequencing biases, unique molecular identifiers were built into the TCR beta cDNA libraries. Per 1 to 10 million input T cells, approximately 500,000 cDNA molecules were obtained, such that each molecule approximated one T cell. The patient libraries were prepared and sequenced using the same protocol as the earlier healthy control dataset. Within a given batch, samples were prepared together, multiplexed and sequenced on the same HiSeq lane. The original methods were these. MIGEC handled the raw barcoded reads, throwing out single-read molecular identifier groups before consensus assembly and CDR3 extraction. Clonotype tables were post-analysed with VDJtools, and diversity was normalized by down-sampling all datasets to the smallest sample size. In repertoire overlap clustering, CDR3 amino acid sequences, but not nucleotide sequences, were matched to correct batch-related cross-sample contamination. TCRdb reprocessed the public reads (quality trimming at Q25 with fastp, clone calling with MiXCR) and kept in-frame beta chains. Each entry is one CDR3 protein sequence, shown with its most common DNA and genes. These V and J calls rely on TCRdb rather than the paper's analysis. This sample comprises about 570,000 distinct CDR3 sequences, approximately 31% of them detected only once. The ten biggest clones cover around 6.1% of the sample.

To demonstrate the VDJtools post-analysis software, the study profiled TCR beta repertoires from the peripheral blood of 13 young patients with multiple sclerosis. The multiple sclerosis patients were children and adolescents ranging in age from roughly 6 to 16 years. This chain is built from TRBV20-1 and TRBJ1-1, with 9 middle bases fitting TRBD1. Sequencing was carried out using blood. The receptor's source is a girl under 18 with multiple sclerosis. This receptor carries the CDR3 CSAGPDRGYTEAFF. The nucleotide sequence reads as follows: TGCAGTGCTGGGCCCGACAGGGGGTACACTGAAGCTTTCTTT.